The clone carrying this T cell receptor (beta chain) was seen only once. The entry originates in a study of blood T cell repertoires in COVID-19. Whole-study context: Samples representing acute and convalescent COVID-19 were sourced from the United States, Italy and Spain. PBMCs, B-cell-depleted T cells, or T cells were the source of the cDNA or gDNA that made up the material.

Per the original methods: Estimation of nucleated cell counts was performed using reference gene primer amplification. Some clones are missing from TCRdb's copy, which holds only in-frame ones; the method was immunoSEQ multiplex PCR. The V and J calls and the clone size are those of that table, but D and trimming were determined from the DNA. The data show over 200,000 clones, with over 75% seen just once and 15% held by the top ten. Either two negative PCRs, clearance, or symptom resolution qualified Cohort 3 donors as recovered. This TCR derives from a man between 18 and 35 years old who had recovered from COVID-19. The sequenced sample consisted of PBMCs or T cells enriched from blood (not recorded which).

Here the CDR3 DNA reads TGTGCCAGTAGTATCCGCTGGGGACAGGGAATCGGCGCCAATTCACCCCTCCACTTT. Translating gives CASSIRWGQGIGANSPLHF. The chain is built from TRBV19 and TRBJ1-6; 9 positions agree with TRBD1. The V gene's germline CDR1 is LNHDA and CDR2 SQIVND (reference sequence). V was clipped by 3 bases and J by 7 bases; unmatched bases: 16. CDR3 length equals 19 residues.